This TCR beta chain was captured by sequencing in a study of T cells after yellow fever vaccination. TCRdb re-analysed the 5' RACE reads in MiXCR, keeping a single row per CDR3 protein. The data hold 150,000 to 200,000 distinct CDR3 sequences, with 6.2% observed a single time. With V trimmed by 5 bases and J by 1 base, 7 bases remained unmatched. This CDR3 has 15 amino acids. The germline V gene encodes CDR1 SGHTA and CDR2 FQGNSA. Sample: CD4+ T cells sorted from PBMCs, taken on the day of the first yellow fever vaccination. This TCR came from a man aged 18 to 35 who received the YFV17D yellow fever vaccine. J is TRBJ1-1 and V is TRBV7-2; 7 bases map to TRBD1. CDR3 sequence reads: CASSTSGQPNTEAFF. The CDR3 nucleotides read TGTGCCAGCAGCACCTCGGGACAGCCGAACACTGAAGCTTTCTTT.